This T cell receptor beta chain comes out of a study of T cell changes during pregnancy in multiple sclerosis. The CDR3 contains 16 residues. Losses at the gene ends were 6 bases for V and 7 bases for J; bases not matched to a gene: 15. CDR1 is MNHEY and CDR2 is SMNVEV in the germline V gene (reference sequence). Clones were read by immunoSEQ multiplex PCR, and TCRdb kept only the in-frame ones, dropping some. The sample includes 37,000 or so clones, 75% to 95% of them seen just once. The sample consisted of CD4+ T cells from peripheral blood mononuclear cells, taken in the second trimester of pregnancy. This chain links TRBV27 with TRBJ1-5; 7 nucleotides agree with TRBD1. The clonotype was recovered from a female donor in good health, enrolled as a control in a pregnancy study. As DNA, the CDR3 is TGTGCCAGCAGCCCCCTGGGGCAGGGGGGATCACAGCCCCAGCATTTT. Translating it yields CASSPLGQGGSQPQHF.